The source of this T cell receptor beta chain is a study of graft-versus-host responses after intestinal transplantation. Clones were sequenced by immunoSEQ multiplex PCR, and TCRdb holds only the in-frame ones, with some missing. Here the sample spans approximately 5,000 clones, approximately 75% being singletons. This clone was seen a few times. This receptor was identified in a human patient who received an intestinal transplant, so some T cells may come from the graft donor. This sample comprised PBMCs, obtained approximately 540 days after intestinal transplant.

The DNA for the CDR3 is TGTGCCAGCAGTGAAGATACTAGCGGGGGTTACGAGCAGTACTTC. It codes for CASSEDTSGGYEQYF. The chain is built from TRBV6-1 and TRBJ2-7; 11 bases are a match to TRBD2. CDR1 MNHNS and CDR2 SASEGT come from the germline V gene. The CDR3 runs 15 residues. Unmatched junction bases numbered 3, after V lost 1 base and J lost 4 bases.